This record concerns one T cell receptor (beta chain) sequence. Sequencing was performed with immunoSEQ multiplex PCR; in TCRdb, only in-frame clones are kept and a portion is missing. The sample shows hundreds of thousands of clones, more than 75% of them seen only once. The source of the sample is a study of shared T cell receptors in the human thymus. Germline CDR1 DFQATT, CDR2 SNEGSKA (reference sequence). V lost 1 base and J lost 9, with 10 bases in between. CDR3 length: 11 residues. This sample also appeared in a second study, on human thymus T cells. This second study notes: Thymic and blood repertoires showed apparently biased V and J gene usage.

The receptor comes from a boy under two years old with a congenital heart defect. The J gene is TRBJ2-7, the V gene TRBV20-1, with D perhaps TRBD2 (6 bases). The sequenced sample consisted of thymocytes. This CDR3 is CSARGGVGQYF. Here the CDR3 DNA reads TGCAGTGCTAGAGGGGGGGTGGGGCAGTACTTC.